This TCR beta chain was observed in a study of blood T cell repertoires in COVID-19. CDR3 length: 15 amino acids. The germline CDR1 and CDR2 sequences are MNHEY and SVGAGI. V dropped 4 bases and J dropped 7; count of bases not matched to a gene: 9. Method: immunoSEQ multiplex PCR; TCRdb's copy keeps in-frame clones and lacks some. This table has 30,000 to 35,000 clones, roughly 91% appearing once. This TCR was recovered from a man aged 60 to 69 with active COVID-19. The rearrangement uses TRBV6-5 and TRBJ2-1; 8 nucleotides line up with TRBD2. Sequencing was done on a sample of peripheral blood. CDR3: CASSLGGRRWNEQFF. The CDR3 coding sequence is TGTGCCAGCAGTTTGGGCGGGAGGAGGTGGAATGAGCAGTTCTTC.